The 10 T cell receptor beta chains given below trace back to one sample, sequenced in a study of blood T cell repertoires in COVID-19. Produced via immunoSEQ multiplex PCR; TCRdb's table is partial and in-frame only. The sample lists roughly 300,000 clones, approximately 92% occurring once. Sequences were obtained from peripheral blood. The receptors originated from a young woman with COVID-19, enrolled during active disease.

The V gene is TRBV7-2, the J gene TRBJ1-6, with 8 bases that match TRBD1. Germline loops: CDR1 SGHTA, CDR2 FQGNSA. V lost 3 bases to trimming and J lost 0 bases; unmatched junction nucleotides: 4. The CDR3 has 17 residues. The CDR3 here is CASSLDRVSSYNSPLHF. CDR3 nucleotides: TGTGCCAGCAGCTTGGACAGGGTTAGCTCCTATAATTCACCCCTCCACTTT. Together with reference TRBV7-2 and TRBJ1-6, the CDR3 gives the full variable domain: GAGVSQSPSNKVTEKGKDVELRCDPISGHTALYWYRQSLGQGLEFLIYFQGNSAPDKSGLPSDRFSAERTGGSVSTLTIQRTQQEDSAVYLCASSLDRVSSYNSPLHFGNGTRLTVT.

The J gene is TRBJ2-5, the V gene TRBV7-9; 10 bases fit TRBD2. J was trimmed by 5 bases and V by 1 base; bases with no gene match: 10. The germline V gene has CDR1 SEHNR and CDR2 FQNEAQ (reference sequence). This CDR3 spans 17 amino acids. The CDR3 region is CASSLVKLAGEQETQYF. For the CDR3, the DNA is TGTGCCAGCAGCTTAGTGAAGCTAGCGGGAGAACAGGAGACCCAGTACTTC. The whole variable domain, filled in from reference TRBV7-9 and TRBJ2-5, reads DTGVSQNPRHKITKRGQNVTFRCDPISEHNRLYWYRQTLGQGPEFLTYFQNEAQLEKSRLLSDRFSAERPKGSFSTLEIQRTEQGDSAMYLCASSLVKLAGEQETQYFGPGTRLLVL.

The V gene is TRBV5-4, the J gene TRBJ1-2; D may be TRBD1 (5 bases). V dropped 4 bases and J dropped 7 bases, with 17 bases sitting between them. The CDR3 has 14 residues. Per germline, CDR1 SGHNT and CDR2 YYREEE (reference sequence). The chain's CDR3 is CASSRRDVQGGYTF. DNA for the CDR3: TGTGCCAGCAGCCGCCGAGACGTCCAGGGTGGCTACACCTTC.

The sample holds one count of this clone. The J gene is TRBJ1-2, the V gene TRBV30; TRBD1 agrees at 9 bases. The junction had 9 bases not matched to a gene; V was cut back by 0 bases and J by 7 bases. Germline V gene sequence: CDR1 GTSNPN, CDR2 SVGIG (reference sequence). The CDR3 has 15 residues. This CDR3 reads CAWSVTGGALSGYTF. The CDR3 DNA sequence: TGTGCCTGGAGTGTAACAGGGGGCGCCCTGTCTGGCTACACCTTC.

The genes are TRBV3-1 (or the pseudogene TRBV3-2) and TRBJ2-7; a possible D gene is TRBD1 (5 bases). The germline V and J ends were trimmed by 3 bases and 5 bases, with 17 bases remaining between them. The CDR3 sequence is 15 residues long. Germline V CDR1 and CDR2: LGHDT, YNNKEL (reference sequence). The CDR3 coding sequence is TGTGCCAGCAGCCAGCGTAGGGGCGCTATAAACGAGCAGTACTTC. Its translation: CASSQRRGAINEQYF.

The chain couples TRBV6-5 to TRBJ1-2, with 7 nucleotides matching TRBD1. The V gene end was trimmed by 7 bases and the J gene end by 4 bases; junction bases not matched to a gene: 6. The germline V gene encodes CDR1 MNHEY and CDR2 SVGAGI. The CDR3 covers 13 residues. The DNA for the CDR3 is TGTGCCAGCACTTCGGGACAGTTCTATGGCTACACCTTC. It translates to CASTSGQFYGYTF.

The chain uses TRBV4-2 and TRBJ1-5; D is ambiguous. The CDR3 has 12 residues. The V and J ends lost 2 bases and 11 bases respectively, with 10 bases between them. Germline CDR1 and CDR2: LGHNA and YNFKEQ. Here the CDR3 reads CASSQNSGTQHF. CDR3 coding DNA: TGTGCCAGCAGCCAAAACAGTGGAACCCAGCATTTT.

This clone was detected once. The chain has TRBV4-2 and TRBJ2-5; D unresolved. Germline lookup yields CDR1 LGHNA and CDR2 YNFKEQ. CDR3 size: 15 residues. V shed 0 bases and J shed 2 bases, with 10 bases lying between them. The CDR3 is CASSQDLLRQETQYF. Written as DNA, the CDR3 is TGTGCCAGCAGCCAAGACCTCCTCAGGCAAGAGACCCAGTACTTC.

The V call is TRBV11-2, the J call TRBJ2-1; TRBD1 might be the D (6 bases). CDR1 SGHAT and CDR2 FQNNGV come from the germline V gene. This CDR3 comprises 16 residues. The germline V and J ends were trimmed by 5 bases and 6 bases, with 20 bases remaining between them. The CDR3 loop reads CASSHPRGPGGNEQFF. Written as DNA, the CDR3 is TGTGCCAGCAGCCACCCCAGGGGCCCAGGAGGCAATGAGCAGTTCTTC.

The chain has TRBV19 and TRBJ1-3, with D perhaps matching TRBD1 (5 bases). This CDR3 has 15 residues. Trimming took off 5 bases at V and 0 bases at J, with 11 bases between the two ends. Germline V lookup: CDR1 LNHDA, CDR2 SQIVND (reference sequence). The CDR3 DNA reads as TGTGCCAGTAGTCCGAAAGGGGTCTCTGGAAACACCATATATTTT. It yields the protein CASSPKGVSGNTIYF.